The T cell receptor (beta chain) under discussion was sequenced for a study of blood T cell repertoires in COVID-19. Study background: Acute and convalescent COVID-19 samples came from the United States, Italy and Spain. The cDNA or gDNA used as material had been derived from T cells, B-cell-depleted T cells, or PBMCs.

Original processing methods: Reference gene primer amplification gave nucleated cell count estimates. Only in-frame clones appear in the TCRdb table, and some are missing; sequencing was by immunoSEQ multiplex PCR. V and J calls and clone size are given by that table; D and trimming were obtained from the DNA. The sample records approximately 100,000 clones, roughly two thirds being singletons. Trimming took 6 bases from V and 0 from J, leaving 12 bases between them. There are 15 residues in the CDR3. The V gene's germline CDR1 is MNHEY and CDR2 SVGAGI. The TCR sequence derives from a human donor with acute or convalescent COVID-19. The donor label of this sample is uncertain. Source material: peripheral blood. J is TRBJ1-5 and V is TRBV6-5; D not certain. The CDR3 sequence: CASSPSAYSNQPQHF. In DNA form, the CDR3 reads TGTGCCAGCAGCCCCTCTGCGTATAGCAATCAGCCCCAGCATTTT.